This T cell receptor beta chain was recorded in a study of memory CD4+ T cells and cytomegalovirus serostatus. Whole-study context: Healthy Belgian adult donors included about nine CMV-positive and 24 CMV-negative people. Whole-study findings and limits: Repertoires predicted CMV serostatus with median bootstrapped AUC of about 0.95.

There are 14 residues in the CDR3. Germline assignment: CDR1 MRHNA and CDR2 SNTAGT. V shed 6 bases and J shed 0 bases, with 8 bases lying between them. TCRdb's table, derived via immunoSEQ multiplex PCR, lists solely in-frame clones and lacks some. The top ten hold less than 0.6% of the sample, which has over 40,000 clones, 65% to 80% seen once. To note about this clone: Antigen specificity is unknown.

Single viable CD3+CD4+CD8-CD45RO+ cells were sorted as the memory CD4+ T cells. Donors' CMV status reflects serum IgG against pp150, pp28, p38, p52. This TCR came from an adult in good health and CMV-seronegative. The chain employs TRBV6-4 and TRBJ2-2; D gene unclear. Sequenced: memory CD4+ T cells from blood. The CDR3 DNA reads TGTGCCAGCAGCCCGGGCCCGAACACCGGGGAGCTGTTTTTT. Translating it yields CASSPGPNTGELFF.